What follows are 9 T cell receptor beta chains derived from one specimen sequenced in a study of beta chain features in type 1 diabetes. Study findings and constraints: Shorter TCRB CDR3s, moderately but significantly so, marked every one of the four CD4+ subsets in Type 1 diabetes patients.

Every isolated RNA sample was fully reverse transcribed, so sequencing captured expressed TCRB transcripts. The repertoire was sequenced with immunoSEQ multiplex PCR; TCRdb's copy has only in-frame clones and lacks some. Of around 260,000 clones listed, 20% are singletons. These TCRs' antigens remain unknown. Sequencing was performed on naive CD4+ T cells from blood. The receptors come from a woman in her thirties or forties with type 1 diabetes.

The gene calls are TRBV6-7 and TRBJ2-2; 8 bases map to TRBD1. TRBV6-7 is labeled an ORF, and its function is uncertain. The CDR3 consists of 14 residues. V was pared by 7 bases and J by 6 bases, with 7 bases of the junction left unmatched. The CDR3 sequence is CASTRDRPAGELFF. Here the CDR3 DNA reads TGTGCCAGCACCAGGGACAGGCCGGCCGGGGAGCTGTTTTTT.

This chain links TRBV18 with TRBJ2-5, with a weak D call TRBD2 (5 bases). Trimming cost V 0 bases and J 5 bases, with 13 bases left between them. The CDR3 loop spans 15 amino acids. Germline assignment: CDR1 KGHSH and CDR2 LQKENI. CDR3: CASSPPGNPGETQYF. CDR3 coding DNA: TGTGCCAGCTCACCACCGGGCAACCCGGGGGAGACCCAGTACTTC.

This clone showed up just once. The genes are TRBV6-5 and TRBJ1-1, with a possible D match to TRBD1 (5 bases). V shed 5 bases and J shed 4 bases, with 17 bases lying between them. The CDR3 spans 15 residues. Germline V gene lookup returns CDR1 MNHEY and CDR2 SVGAGI. CDR3 bases: TGTGCCAGCAGTGGCCCAGAGCAGGGACTCACTGAAGCTTTCTTT. Amino acid sequence: CASSGPEQGLTEAFF.

A few counts support this clone. The V call is TRBV5-4, the J call TRBJ2-2; possible D gene TRBD2, 5 bases. From germline, CDR1 is SGHNT and CDR2 YYREEE (reference sequence). V shed 0 bases and J shed 3 bases, with 9 bases lying between them. This CDR3 is 15 amino acids long. CDR3 sequence: CASSLVGVDTGELFF. The CDR3 bases are TGTGCCAGCAGCTTGGTGGGAGTAGACACCGGGGAGCTGTTTTTT.

This clone was counted a few times. The chain is built from TRBV11-2 and TRBJ1-6; D is uncertain. The V and J ends lost 2 bases and 9 bases respectively, with 5 bases between them. CDR1 SGHAT and CDR2 FQNNGV come from the germline V gene. The CDR3 extends over 12 amino acids. CDR3 coding DNA: TGTGCCAGCAGCTTAAGCCGTTCACCCCTCCACTTT. This codes for CASSLSRSPLHF.

V usage is TRBV4-3 and J usage is TRBJ2-2; D is unclear. The CDR3 consists of 17 residues. Looked up from germline, CDR1 is LGHNA and CDR2 is YSLEER. V was clipped by 0 bases and J by 4 bases, with 15 bases between them. The chain's CDR3 is CASSQESPTIFTGELFF. Written as DNA, the CDR3 is TGCGCCAGCAGCCAAGAATCCCCAACAATTTTCACCGGGGAGCTGTTTTTT.

The chain recombines TRBV9 with TRBJ2-4; 10 bases agree with TRBD2. Germline loops: CDR1 SGDLS, CDR2 YYNGEE. The CDR3 extends over 16 amino acids. The V segment lost 4 bases and the J segment 1 base; nucleotides outside the gene matches: 5. This chain's CDR3 is CASSKMGLAAKNIQYF. The CDR3 nucleotides read TGTGCCAGCAGCAAAATGGGACTAGCGGCCAAAAACATTCAGTACTTC.

This clone turned up a few times. The rearrangement joins TRBV30 to TRBJ1-1, with TRBD1 identical over 8 bases. The germline gives CDR1 GTSNPN, CDR2 SVGIG (reference sequence). J gave up 4 bases and V 3 bases, and 7 bases lay outside the gene matches. The CDR3 is made up of 14 amino acids. The CDR3 DNA reads TGTGCCTGGAGCCCCCAGGGGGCGCGCACTGAAGCTTTCTTT. Translating gives CAWSPQGARTEAFF.

This chain joins TRBV15 and TRBJ1-5, with D unclear. There are 16 residues in the CDR3. Germline CDR1 and CDR2: LNHNV and YYDKDF (reference sequence). V lost 1 base and J 2 bases, leaving 12 bases between the germline ends. CDR3 in amino acids: CATSRGTSPRNQPQHF. The CDR3 DNA reads TGTGCCACCAGCAGAGGAACAAGTCCCCGCAATCAGCCCCAGCATTTT.